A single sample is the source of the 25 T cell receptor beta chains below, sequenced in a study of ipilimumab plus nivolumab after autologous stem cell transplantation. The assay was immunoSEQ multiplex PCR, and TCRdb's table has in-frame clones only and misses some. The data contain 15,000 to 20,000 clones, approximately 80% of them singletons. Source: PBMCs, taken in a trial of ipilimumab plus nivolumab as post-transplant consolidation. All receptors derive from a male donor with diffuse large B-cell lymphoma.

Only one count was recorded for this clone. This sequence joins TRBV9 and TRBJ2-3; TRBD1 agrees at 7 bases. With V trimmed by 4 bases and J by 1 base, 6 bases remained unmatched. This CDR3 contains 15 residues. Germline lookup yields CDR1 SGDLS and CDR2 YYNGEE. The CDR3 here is CASSSGQARTDTQYF. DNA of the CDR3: TGTGCCAGCAGCTCAGGACAGGCCCGCACAGATACGCAGTATTTT. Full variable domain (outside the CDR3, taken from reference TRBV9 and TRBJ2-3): DSGVTQTPKHLITATGQRVTLRCSPRSGDLSVYWYQQSLDQGLQFLIQYYNGEERAKGNILERFSAQQFPDLHSELNLSSLELGDSALYFCASSSGQARTDTQYFGPGTRLTVL.

Here the CDR3 DNA reads TGTGCCAGCAGTTCCCCTCCGGGGTTGAACACTGAAGCTTTCTTT. This codes for CASSSPPGLNTEAFF. V and J are TRBV27 and TRBJ1-1; D not resolved. The CDR3 consists of 15 residues. V was trimmed by 4 bases and J by 0 bases, leaving 12 bases between them. CDR1 and CDR2 from the germline V gene are MNHEY and SMNVEV (reference sequence).

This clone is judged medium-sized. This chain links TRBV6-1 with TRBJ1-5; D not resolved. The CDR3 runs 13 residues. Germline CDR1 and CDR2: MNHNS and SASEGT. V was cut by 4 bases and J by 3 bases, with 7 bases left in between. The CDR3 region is CASSGRSNQPQHF. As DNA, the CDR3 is TGTGCCAGCAGTGGCCGCTCCAATCAGCCCCAGCATTTT.

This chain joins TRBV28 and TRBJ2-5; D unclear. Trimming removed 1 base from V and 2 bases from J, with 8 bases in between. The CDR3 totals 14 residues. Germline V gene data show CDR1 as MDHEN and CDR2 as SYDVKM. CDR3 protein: CASSLSARQETQYF. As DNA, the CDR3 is TGTGCCAGCAGTTTATCGGCCAGACAAGAGACCCAGTACTTC. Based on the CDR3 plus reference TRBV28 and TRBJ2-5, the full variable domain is DVKVTQSSRYLVKRTGEKVFLECVQDMDHENMFWYRQDPGLGLRLIYFSYDVKMKEKGDIPEGYSVSREKKERFSLILESASTNQTSMYLCASSLSARQETQYFGPGTRLLVL.

The CDR3 nucleotides are TGTGCCAGCAGCTTAGGAGGGCCCTACGAGCAGTACTTC. It translates to CASSLGGPYEQYF. The V call is TRBV5-4, the J call TRBJ2-7, with D maybe TRBD2 (6 bases). The V gene's germline CDR1 is SGHNT and CDR2 YYREEE (reference sequence). The germline V and J ends were trimmed by 2 bases and 2 bases, with 8 bases remaining between them. CDR3 length: 13 amino acids.

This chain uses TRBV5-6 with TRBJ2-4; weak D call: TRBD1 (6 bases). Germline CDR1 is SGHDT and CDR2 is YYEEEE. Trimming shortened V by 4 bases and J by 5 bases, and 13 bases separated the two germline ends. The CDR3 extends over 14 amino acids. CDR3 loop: CASSEQGSQNIQYF. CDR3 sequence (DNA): TGTGCCAGCAGCGAACAGGGTAGCCAAAACATTCAGTACTTC.

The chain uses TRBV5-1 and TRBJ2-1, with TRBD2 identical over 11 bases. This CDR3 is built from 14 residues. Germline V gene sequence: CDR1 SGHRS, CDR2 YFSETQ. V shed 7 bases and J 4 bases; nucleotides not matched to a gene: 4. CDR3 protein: CASALAGVYNEQFF. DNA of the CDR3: TGCGCCAGCGCACTAGCGGGGGTTTACAATGAGCAGTTCTTC.

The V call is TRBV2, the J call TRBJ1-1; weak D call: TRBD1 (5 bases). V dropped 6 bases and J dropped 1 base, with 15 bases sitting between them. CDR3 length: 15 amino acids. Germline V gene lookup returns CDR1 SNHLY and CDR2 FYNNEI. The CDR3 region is CASSGGTSRNTEAFF. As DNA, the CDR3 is TGTGCCAGCAGCGGTGGGACCTCTCGGAACACTGAAGCTTTCTTT.

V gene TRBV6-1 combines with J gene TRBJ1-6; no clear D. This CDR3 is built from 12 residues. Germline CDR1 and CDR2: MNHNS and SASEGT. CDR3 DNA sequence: TGTGCGCCCCCCGGGCCCGGTTCACCCCTCCACTTT. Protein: CAPPGPGSPLHF.

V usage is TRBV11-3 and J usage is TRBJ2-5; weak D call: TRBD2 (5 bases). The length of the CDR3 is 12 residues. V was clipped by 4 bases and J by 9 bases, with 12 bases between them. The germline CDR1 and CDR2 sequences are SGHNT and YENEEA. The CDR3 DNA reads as TGTGCCAGCAGCTCTAGCCCGGGCCCCCAGTACTTC. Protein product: CASSSSPGPQYF.

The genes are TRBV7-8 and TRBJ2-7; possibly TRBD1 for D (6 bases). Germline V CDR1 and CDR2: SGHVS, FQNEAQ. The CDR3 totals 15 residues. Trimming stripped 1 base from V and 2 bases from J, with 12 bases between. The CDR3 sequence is CASSLVAGATYEQYF. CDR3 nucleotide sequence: TGTGCCAGCAGCTTAGTGGCAGGGGCTACCTACGAGCAGTACTTC.

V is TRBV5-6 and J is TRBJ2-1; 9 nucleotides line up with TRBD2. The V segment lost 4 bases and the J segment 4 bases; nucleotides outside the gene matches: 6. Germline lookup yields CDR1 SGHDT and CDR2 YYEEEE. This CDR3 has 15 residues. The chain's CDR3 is CASSPASGDYNEQFF. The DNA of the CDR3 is TGTGCCAGCAGCCCCGCTAGCGGGGATTACAATGAGCAGTTCTTC.

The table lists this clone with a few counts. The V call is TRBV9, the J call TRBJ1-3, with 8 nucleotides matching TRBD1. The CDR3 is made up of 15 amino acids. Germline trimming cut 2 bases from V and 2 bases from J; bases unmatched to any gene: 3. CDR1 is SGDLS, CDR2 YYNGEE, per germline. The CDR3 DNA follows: TGTGCCAGCAGCGTCACAGGGGGGACTGGAAACACCATATATTTT. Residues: CASSVTGGTGNTIYF.

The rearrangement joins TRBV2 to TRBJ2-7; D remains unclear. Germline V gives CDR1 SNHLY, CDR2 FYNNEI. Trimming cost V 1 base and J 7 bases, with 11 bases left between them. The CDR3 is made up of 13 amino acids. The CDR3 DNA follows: TGTGCCAGCAGTGAAGAGGTCGGATCGGAGCAGTACTTC. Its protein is CASSEEVGSEQYF.

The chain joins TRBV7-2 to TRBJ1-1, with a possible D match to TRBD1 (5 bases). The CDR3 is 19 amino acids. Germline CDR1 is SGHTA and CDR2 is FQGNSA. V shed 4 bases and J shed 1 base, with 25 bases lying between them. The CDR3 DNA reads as TGTGCCAGCAGCTCCATAGCGGGCTTTCACAATGACAGGAACACTGAAGCTTTCTTT. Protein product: CASSSIAGFHNDRNTEAFF.

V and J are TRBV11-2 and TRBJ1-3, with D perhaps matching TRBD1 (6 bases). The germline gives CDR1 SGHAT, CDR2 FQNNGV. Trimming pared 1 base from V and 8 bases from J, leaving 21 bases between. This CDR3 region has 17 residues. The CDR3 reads CASSLGNRVTLEDTIYF. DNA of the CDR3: TGTGCCAGCAGCTTAGGGAACAGGGTGACTCTGGAAGACACCATATATTTT. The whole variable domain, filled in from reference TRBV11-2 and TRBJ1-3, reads EAGVAQSPRYKIIEKRQSVAFWCNPISGHATLYWYQQILGQGPKLLIQFQNNGVVDDSQLPKDRFSAERLKGVDSTLKIQPAKLEDSAVYLCASSLGNRVTLEDTIYFGEGSWLTVV.

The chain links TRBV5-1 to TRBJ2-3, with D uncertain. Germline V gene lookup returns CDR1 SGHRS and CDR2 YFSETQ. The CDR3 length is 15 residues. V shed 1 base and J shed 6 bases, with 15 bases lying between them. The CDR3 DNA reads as TGCGCCAGCAGCTTGAGACCCGCCGTGGAGGATACGCAGTATTTT. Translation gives CASSLRPAVEDTQYF.

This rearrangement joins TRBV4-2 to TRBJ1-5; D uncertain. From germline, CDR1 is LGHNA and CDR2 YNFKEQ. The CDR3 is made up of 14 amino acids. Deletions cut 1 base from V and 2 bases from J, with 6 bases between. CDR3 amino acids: CASSQVLGNQPQHF. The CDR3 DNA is TGTGCCAGCAGCCAAGTGCTAGGCAATCAGCCCCAGCATTTT.

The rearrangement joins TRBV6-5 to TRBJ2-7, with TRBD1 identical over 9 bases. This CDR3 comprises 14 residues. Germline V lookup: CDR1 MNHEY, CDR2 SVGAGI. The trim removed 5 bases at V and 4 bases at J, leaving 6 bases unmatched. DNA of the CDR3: TGTGCCAGCAGTGGAAACAGGGGGCCTTACGAGCAGTACTTC. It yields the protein CASSGNRGPYEQYF.

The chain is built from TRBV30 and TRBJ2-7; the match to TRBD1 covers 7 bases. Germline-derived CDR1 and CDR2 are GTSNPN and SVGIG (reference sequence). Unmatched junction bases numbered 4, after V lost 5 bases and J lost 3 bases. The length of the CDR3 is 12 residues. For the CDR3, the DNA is TGTGCCTGGTCTCGGGACAGCTACGAGCAGTACTTC. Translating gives CAWSRDSYEQYF.

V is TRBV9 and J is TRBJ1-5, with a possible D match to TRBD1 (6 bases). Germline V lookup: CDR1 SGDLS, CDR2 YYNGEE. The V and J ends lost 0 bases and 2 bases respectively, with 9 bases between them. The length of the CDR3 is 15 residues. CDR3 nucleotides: TGTGCCAGCAGCGTAGGGGGGCTGGGCAATCAGCCCCAGCATTTT. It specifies CASSVGGLGNQPQHF.

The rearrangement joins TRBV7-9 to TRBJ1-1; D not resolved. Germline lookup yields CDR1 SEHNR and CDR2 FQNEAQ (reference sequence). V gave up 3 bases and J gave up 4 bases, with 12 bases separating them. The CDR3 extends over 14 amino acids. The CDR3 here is CASSFVVSSTEAFF. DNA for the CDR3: TGTGCCAGCAGCTTCGTAGTCTCATCCACTGAAGCTTTCTTT.

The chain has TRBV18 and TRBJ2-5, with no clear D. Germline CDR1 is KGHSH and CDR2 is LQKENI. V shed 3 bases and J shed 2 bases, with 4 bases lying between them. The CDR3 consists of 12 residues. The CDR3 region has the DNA TGTGCCAGCTCACCTATACAAGAGACCCAGTACTTC. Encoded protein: CASSPIQETQYF.

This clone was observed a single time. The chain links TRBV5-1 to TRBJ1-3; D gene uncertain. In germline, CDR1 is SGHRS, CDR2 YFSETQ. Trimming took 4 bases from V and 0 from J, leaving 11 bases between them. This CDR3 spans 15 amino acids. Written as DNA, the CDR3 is TGCGCCAGCAGCATCAGCCATAACTCTGGAAACACCATATATTTT. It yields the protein CASSISHNSGNTIYF.

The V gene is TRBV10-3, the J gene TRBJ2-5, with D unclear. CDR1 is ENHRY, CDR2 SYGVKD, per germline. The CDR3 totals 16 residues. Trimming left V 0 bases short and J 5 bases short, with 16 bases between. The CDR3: CAISESDGRAMETQYF. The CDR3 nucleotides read TGTGCCATCAGTGAGTCAGATGGTAGGGCGATGGAGACCCAGTACTTC.